The entry below describes one T cell receptor (beta chain). Here immunoSEQ multiplex PCR was the method, and the copy in TCRdb shows in-frame clones only, minus some. In the table there are 430,000 or so clones, 89% of which are singletons. This sample's treatment: roughly 19 received Ad26.COV2.S at low or high dose, single or two shots; roughly five received placebo; per-sample allocation not given. Specimen acquisition occurred on day 63 following the initial vaccine or placebo injection. The entry originates in a study of Ad26.COV2.S vaccination and SARS-CoV-2 variants. Germline lookup yields CDR1 SGHRS and CDR2 YFSETQ. The CDR3 covers 15 residues. V was clipped by 0 bases and J by 6 bases; unmatched bases: 9.

Here the sequenced sample was peripheral blood, taken in a trial of Ad26.COV2.S vaccine versus placebo. J is TRBJ2-7 and V is TRBV5-1; 7 bases align to TRBD1. This TCR came from a person between 18 and 65 years old who received the Ad26.COV2.S COVID-19 vaccine or a placebo. The CDR3 sequence is CASSLATGWPPEQYF. CDR3 sequence (DNA): TGCGCCAGCAGCTTGGCGACAGGGTGGCCCCCCGAGCAGTACTTC. Full variable domain (outside the CDR3, taken from reference TRBV5-1 and TRBJ2-7): KAGVTQTPRYLIKTRGQQVTLSCSPISGHRSVSWYQQTPGQGLQFLFEYFSETQRNKGNFPGRFSGRQFSNSRSEMNVSTLELGDSALYLCASSLATGWPPEQYFGPGTRLTVT.